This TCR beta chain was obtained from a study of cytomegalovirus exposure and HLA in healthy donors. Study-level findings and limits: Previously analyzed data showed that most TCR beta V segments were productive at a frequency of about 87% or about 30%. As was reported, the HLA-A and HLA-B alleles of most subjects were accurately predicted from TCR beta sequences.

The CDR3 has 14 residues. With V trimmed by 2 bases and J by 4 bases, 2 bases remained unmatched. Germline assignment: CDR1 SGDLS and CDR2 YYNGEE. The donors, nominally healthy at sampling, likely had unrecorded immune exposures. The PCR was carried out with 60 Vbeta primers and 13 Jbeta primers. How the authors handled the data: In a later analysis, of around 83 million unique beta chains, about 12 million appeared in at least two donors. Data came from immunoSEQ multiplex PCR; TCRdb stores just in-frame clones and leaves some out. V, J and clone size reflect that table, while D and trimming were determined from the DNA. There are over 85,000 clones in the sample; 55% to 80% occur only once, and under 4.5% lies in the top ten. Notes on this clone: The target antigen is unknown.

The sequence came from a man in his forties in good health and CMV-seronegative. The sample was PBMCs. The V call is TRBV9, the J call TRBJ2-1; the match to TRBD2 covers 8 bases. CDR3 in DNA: TGTGCCAGCAGCGTCGAGCGGGGGTACAATGAGCAGTTCTTC. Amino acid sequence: CASSVERGYNEQFF.